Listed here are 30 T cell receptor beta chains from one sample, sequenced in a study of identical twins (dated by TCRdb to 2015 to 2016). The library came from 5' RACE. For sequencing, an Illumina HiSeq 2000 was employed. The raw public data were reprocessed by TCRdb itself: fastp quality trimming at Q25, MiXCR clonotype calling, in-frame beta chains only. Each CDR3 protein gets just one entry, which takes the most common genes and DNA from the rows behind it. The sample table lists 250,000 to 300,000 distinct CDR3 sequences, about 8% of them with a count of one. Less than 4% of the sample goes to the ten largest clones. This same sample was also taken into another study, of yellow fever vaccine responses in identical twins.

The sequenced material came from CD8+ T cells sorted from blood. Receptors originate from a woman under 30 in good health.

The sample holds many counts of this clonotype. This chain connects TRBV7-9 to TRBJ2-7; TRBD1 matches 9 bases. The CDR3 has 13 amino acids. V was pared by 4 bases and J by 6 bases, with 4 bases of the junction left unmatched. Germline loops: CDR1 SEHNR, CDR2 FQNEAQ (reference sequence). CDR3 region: CASSSQGAAEQYF. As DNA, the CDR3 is TGTGCCAGCAGCTCACAGGGGGCCGCCGAGCAGTACTTC.

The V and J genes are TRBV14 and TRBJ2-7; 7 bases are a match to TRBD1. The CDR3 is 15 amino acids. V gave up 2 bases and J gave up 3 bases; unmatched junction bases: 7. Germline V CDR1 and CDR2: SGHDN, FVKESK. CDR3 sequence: CASSQLRTGYYEQYF. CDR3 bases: TGTGCCAGCAGCCAACTGAGGACAGGATACTACGAGCAGTACTTC.

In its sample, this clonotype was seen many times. Written as DNA, the CDR3 is TGCAGTGCTAGACCACCCGACAGGGGAACGGACGAGCAGTACTTC. Its translation: CSARPPDRGTDEQYF. The V and J genes are TRBV20-1 and TRBJ2-7, with TRBD1 identical over 8 bases. V was clipped by 2 bases and J by 5 bases; unmatched bases: 11. This CDR3 is 15 amino acids long. Per germline, CDR1 DFQATT and CDR2 SNEGSKA (reference sequence).

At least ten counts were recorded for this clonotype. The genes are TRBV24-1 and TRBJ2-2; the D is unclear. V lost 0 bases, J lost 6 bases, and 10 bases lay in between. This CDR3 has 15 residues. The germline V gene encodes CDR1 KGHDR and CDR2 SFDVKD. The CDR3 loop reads CATSDLAGPPGELFF. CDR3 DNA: TGTGCCACCAGTGATTTGGCAGGCCCTCCCGGGGAGCTGTTTTTT.

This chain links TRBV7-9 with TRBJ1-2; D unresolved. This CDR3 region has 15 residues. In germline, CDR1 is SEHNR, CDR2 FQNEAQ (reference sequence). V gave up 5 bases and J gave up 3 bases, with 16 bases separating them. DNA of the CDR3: TGTGCCAGCAGCCCATCGACGTATCAGCACTATGGCTACACCTTC. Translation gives CASSPSTYQHYGYTF.

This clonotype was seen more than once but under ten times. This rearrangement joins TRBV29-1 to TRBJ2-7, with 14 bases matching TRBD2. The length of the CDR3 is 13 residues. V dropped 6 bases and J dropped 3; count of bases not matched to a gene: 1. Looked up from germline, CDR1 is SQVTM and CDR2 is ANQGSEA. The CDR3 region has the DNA TGCAGCGTCGGACTAGCGGGAGGCTACGAGCAGTACTTC. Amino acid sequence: CSVGLAGGYEQYF.

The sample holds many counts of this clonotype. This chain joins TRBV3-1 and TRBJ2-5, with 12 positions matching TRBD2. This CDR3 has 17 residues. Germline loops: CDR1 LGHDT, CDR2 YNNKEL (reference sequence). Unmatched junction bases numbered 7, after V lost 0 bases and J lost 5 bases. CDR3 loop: CASSQDSLAGGYETQYF. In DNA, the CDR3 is TGTGCCAGCAGCCAAGATAGCCTAGCGGGGGGGTATGAGACCCAGTACTTC.

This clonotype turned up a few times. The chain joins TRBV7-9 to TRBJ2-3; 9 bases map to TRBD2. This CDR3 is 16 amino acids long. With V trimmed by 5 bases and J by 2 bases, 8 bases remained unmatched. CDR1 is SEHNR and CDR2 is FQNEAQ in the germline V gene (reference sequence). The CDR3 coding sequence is TGTGCCAGCAGCCTACTTAGCGGGAGTTTCACAGATACGCAGTATTTT. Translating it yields CASSLLSGSFTDTQYF.

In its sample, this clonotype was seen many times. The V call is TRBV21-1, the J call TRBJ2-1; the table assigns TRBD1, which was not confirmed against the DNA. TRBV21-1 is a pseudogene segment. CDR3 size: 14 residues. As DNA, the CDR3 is TGTGCCAGCCTCCCTGGACAGGGGGAAAATGAGCAGTTCTTC. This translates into CASLPGQGENEQFF.

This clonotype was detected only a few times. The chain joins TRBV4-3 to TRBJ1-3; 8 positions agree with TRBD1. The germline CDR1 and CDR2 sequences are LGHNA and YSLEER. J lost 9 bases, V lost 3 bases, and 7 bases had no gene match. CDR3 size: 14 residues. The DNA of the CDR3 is TGCGCCAGCAGCCAGGGGCAGGGGGCGGGCACCATATATTTT. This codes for CASSQGQGAGTIYF.

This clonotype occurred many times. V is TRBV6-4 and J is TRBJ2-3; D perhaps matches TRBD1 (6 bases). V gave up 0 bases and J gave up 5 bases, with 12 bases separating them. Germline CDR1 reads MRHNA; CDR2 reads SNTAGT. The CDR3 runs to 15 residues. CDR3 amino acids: CASSDSTGSGDTQYF. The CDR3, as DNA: TGTGCCAGCAGTGACTCTACAGGGTCAGGAGATACGCAGTATTTT.

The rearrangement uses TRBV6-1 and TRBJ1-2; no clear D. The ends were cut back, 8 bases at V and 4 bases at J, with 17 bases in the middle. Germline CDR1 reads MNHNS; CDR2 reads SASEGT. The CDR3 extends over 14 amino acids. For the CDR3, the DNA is TGTGCCAGCGCGGCATTAGGAGGTATCTATGGCTACACCTTC. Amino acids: CASAALGGIYGYTF.

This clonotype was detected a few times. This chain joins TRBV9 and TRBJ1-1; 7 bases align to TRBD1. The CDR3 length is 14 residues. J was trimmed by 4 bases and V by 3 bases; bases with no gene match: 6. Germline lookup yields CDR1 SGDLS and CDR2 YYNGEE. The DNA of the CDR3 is TGTGCCAGCAGCGGACAGGGATGGGGCACTGAAGCTTTCTTT. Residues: CASSGQGWGTEAFF.

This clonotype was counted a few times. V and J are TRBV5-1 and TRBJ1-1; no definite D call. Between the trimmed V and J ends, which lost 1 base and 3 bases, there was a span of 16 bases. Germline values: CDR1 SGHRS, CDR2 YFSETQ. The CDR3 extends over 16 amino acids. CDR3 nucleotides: TGCGCCAGCAGCTTGAGGGCCGGTGGGCTTCACACTGAAGCTTTCTTT. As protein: CASSLRAGGLHTEAFF.

Written as DNA, the CDR3 is TGTGCCAGCAGTTACTCACCGGGACTTTACAATGAGCAGTTCTTC. Protein sequence: CASSYSPGLYNEQFF. The chain uses TRBV6-5 and TRBJ2-1; D may be TRBD2 (6 bases). V lost 0 bases and J 4 bases, leaving 10 bases between the germline ends. The CDR3 covers 15 residues. Germline loops: CDR1 MNHEY, CDR2 SVGAGI.

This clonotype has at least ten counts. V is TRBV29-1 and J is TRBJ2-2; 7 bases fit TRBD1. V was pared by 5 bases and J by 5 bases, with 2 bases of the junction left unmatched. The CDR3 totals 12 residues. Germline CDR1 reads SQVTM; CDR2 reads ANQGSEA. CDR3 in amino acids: CSVLTGTGELFF. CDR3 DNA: TGCAGCGTTTTGACAGGGACCGGGGAGCTGTTTTTT.

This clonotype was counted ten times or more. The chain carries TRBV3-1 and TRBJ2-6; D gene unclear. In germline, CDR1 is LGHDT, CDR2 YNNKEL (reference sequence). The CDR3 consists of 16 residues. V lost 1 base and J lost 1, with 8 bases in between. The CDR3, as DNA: TGTGCCAGCAGCCAAGGGTTGGGATCTGGGGCCAACGTCCTGACTTTC. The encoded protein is CASSQGLGSGANVLTF.

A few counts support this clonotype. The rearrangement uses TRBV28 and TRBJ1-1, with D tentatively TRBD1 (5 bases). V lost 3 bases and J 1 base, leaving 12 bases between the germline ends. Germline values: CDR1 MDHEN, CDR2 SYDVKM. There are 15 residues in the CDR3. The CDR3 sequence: CASSLRGRGNTEAFF. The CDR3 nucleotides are TGTGCCAGCAGTTTGCGGGGACGGGGGAACACTGAAGCTTTCTTT.

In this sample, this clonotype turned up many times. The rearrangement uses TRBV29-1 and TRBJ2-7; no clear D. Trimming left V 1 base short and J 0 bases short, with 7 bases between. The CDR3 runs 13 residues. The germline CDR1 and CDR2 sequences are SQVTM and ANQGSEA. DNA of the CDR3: TGCAGCGTTGAAGGTGGGCACTCCTACGAGCAGTACTTC. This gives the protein CSVEGGHSYEQYF.

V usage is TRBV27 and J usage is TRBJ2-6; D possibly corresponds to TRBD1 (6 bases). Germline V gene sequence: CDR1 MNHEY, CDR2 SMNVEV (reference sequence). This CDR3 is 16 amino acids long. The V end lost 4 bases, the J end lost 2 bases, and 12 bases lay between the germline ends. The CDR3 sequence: CASSSQQGTGANVLTF. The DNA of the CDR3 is TGTGCCAGCAGTTCCCAACAGGGTACTGGGGCCAACGTCCTGACTTTC.

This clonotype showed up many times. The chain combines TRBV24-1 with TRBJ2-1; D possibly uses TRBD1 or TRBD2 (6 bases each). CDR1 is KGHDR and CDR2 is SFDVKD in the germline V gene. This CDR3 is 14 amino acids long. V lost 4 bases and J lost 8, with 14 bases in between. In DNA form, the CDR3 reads TGTGCCACCAGTGAAACCGGAGGGGGAGATGAGCAGTTCTTC. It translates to CATSETGGGDEQFF.

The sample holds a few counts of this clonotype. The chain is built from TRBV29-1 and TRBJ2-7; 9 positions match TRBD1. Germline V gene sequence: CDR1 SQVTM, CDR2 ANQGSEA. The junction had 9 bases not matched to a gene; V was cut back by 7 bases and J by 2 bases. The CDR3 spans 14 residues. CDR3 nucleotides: TGCAGCGCCGTACAGGGGGCATGGGCCTACGAGCAGTACTTC. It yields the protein CSAVQGAWAYEQYF.

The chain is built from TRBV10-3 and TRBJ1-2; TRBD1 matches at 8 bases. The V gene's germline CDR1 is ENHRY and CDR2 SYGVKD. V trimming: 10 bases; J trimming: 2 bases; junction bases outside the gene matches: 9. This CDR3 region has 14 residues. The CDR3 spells CATTPGQGNYGYTF. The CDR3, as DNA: TGTGCCACTACCCCCGGACAGGGAAACTATGGCTACACCTTC.

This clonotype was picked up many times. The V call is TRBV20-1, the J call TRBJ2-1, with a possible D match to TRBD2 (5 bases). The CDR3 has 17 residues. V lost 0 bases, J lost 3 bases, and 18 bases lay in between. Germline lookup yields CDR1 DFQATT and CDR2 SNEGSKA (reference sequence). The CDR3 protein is CSARDLSGADYYNEQFF. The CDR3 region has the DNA TGCAGTGCTAGAGATTTGAGCGGTGCGGATTACTACAATGAGCAGTTCTTC.

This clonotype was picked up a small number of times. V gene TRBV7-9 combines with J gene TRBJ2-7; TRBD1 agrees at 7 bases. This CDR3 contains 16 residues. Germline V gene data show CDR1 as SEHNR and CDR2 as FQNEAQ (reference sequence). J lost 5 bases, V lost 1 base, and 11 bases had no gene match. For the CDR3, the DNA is TGTGCCAGCAGCTTAGTAACAGGGGTCCGTCTCGACGAGCAGTACTTC. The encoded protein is CASSLVTGVRLDEQYF.

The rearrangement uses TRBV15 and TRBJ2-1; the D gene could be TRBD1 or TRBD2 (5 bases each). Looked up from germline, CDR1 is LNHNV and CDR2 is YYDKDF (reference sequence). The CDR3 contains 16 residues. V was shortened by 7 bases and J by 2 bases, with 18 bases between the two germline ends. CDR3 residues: CATNSIGANPYNEQFF. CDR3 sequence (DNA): TGTGCCACCAATTCTATCGGGGCGAACCCCTACAATGAGCAGTTCTTC. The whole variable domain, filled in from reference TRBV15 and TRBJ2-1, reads DAMVIQNPRYQVTQFGKPVTLSCSQTLNHNVMYWYQQKSSQAPKLLFHYYDKDFNNEADTPDNFQSRRPNTSFCFLDIRSPGLGDTAMYLCATNSIGANPYNEQFFGPGTRLTVL.

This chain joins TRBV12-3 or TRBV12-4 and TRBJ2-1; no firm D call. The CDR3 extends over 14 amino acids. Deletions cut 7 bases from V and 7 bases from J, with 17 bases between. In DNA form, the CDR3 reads TGTGCCAGCACCGCAGAGGCTGTCGAGAATGAGCAGTTCTTC. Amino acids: CASTAEAVENEQFF.

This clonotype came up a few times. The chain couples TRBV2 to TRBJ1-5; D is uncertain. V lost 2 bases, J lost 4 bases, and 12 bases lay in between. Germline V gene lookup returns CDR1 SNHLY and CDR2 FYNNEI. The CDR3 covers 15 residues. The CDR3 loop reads CASSETLSLNQPQHF. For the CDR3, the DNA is TGTGCCAGCAGTGAAACGCTATCTCTTAATCAGCCCCAGCATTTT.

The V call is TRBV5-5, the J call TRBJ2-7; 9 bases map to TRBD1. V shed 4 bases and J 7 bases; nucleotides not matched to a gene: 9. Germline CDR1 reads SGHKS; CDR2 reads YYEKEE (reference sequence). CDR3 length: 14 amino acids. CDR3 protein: CASSPWGQGEEQYF. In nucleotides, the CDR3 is TGTGCCAGCAGCCCCTGGGGACAGGGAGAAGAGCAGTACTTC.

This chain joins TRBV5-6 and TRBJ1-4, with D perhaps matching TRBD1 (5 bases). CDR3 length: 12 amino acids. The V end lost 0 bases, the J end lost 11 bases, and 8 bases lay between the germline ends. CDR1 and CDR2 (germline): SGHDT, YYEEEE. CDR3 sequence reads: CASSLAKGKLFF. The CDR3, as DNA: TGTGCCAGCAGCTTGGCCAAGGGGAAACTGTTTTTT. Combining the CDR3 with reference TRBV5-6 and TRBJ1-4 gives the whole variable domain DAGVTQSPTHLIKTRGQQVTLRCSPKSGHDTVSWYQQALGQGPQFIFQYYEEEERQRGNFPDRFSGHQFPNYSSELNVNALLLGDSALYLCASSLAKGKLFFGSGTQLSVL.